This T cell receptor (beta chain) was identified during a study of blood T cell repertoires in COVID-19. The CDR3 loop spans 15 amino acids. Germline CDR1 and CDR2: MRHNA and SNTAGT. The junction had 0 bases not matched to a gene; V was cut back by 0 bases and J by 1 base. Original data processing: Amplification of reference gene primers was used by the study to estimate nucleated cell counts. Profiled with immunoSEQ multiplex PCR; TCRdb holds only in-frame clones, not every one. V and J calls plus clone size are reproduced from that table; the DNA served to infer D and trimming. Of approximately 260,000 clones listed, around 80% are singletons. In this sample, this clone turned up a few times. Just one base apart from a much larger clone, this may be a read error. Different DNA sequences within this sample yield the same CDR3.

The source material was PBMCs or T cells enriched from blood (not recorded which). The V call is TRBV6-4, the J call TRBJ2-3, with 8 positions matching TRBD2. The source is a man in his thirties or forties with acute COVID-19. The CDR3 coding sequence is TGTGCCAGCAGTGACTCTAGCGGGGGCACAGATACGCAGTATTTT. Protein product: CASSDSSGGTDTQYF.